The 27 T cell receptor beta chains below were found in one sample sequenced in a study of T cells in Graves' hyperthyroidism and ophthalmopathy. RNA transcripts yielded amplified TCR beta CDR3 regions. With the HTBI primer set, the TCR CDR3 went through a first round of RT-PCR. Each CDR3 protein is one row after TCRdb ran MiXCR on the multiplex PCR reads. The table records hundreds of thousands of distinct CDR3 sequences, about 15% of them present only once. The material sequenced was blood. The receptors derive from a woman in her forties with Graves' ophthalmopathy.

This clonotype was recorded many times. The rearrangement uses TRBV7-6 and TRBJ2-5; D remains unclear. There are 13 residues in the CDR3. Germline CDR1 and CDR2: SGHVS and FNYEAQ. V was trimmed by 2 bases and J by 5 bases, leaving 9 bases between them. The CDR3 sequence: CASSLSSRETQYF. The DNA for the CDR3 is TGTGCCAGCAGCTTAAGCTCTCGGGAGACCCAGTACTTC.

V and J are TRBV12-3 or TRBV12-4 and TRBJ2-7; TRBD1 matches 7 bases. The V segment lost 6 bases and the J segment 3 bases; nucleotides outside the gene matches: 8. This CDR3 spans 14 amino acids. The CDR3 protein is CASSRGRDSYEQYF. CDR3 sequence (DNA): TGTGCCAGCAGCCGAGGCCGGGACAGCTACGAGCAGTACTTC.

This clonotype came up many times. The genes are TRBV20-1 and TRBJ2-7, with 10 bases aligning to TRBD2. The ends lost 6 bases at V and 1 base at J; junction bases unmatched: 6. Germline assignment: CDR1 DFQATT and CDR2 SNEGSKA (reference sequence). The CDR3 sequence is 14 residues long. The chain's CDR3 is CSASPLAGSYEQYF. CDR3 DNA sequence: TGCAGTGCCTCTCCACTAGCGGGGTCCTACGAGCAGTACTTC.

In this sample, this clonotype turned up many times. The chain carries TRBV30 and TRBJ2-5; TRBD1 might be the D (6 bases). Germline V gene data show CDR1 as GTSNPN and CDR2 as SVGIG (reference sequence). The CDR3 extends over 16 amino acids. Trimming removed 1 base at V and 2 bases at J, with 17 bases between. CDR3 coding DNA: TGTGCCTGGAGTGCCGGACAGTCGGTCCTACAAGAGACCCAGTACTTC. This encodes CAWSAGQSVLQETQYF.

In this sample, this clonotype turned up many times. The chain is built from TRBV6-1 and TRBJ2-5; the match to TRBD2 covers 10 bases. V was clipped by 6 bases and J by 1 base; unmatched bases: 5. The CDR3 is made up of 15 amino acids. Germline V CDR1 and CDR2: MNHNS, SASEGT. CDR3 protein: CASRGGTSAQETQYF. The CDR3, as DNA: TGTGCCAGCAGAGGGGGGACTAGCGCCCAAGAGACCCAGTACTTC.

This chain links TRBV11-3 with TRBJ2-1, with a weak D call TRBD1 (6 bases). V dropped 1 base and J dropped 10 bases, with 14 bases sitting between them. From germline, CDR1 is SGHNT and CDR2 YENEEA. This CDR3 contains 14 residues. The chain's CDR3 is CASSLGAGAREQFF. CDR3 in DNA: TGTGCCAGCAGCTTAGGGGCAGGGGCCAGAGAGCAGTTCTTC. The full variable domain, completed using reference TRBV11-3 and TRBJ2-1, is EAGVVQSPRYKIIEKKQPVAFWCNPISGHNTLYWYLQNLGQGPELLIRYENEEAVDDSQLPKDRFSAERLKGVDSTLKIQPAELGDSAVYLCASSLGAGAREQFFGPGTRLTVL.

The chain has TRBV5-1 and TRBJ2-7; the D is unclear. The CDR3 totals 15 residues. CDR1 SGHRS and CDR2 YFSETQ come from the germline V gene. V shed 4 bases and J shed 3 bases, with 17 bases lying between them. This CDR3 is CASSPDTESYYEQYF. The CDR3 coding sequence is TGCGCCAGCAGCCCGGATACGGAAAGCTACTACGAGCAGTACTTC.

This clonotype was picked up many times. The gene calls are TRBV10-2 and TRBJ2-2, with 7 positions matching TRBD1. J was trimmed by 7 bases and V by 0 bases; bases with no gene match: 11. Germline V lookup: CDR1 WSHSY, CDR2 SAAADI. The CDR3 is 17 residues long. The CDR3 protein is CASSESTGPSEGGELFF. CDR3 sequence (DNA): TGCGCCAGCAGTGAGTCGACAGGGCCCTCCGAAGGCGGGGAGCTGTTTTTT.

This rearrangement joins TRBV18 to TRBJ1-6; D gene uncertain. The CDR3 is 13 amino acids. CDR1 KGHSH and CDR2 LQKENI come from the germline V gene. Trimming stripped 3 bases from V and 0 bases from J, with 0 bases between. The CDR3, as DNA: TGTGCCAGCTCACCCTCCTATAATTCACCCCTCCACTTT. Translating it yields CASSPSYNSPLHF.

The CDR3 bases are TGTGCCAGCAGCCGTCCCGATGCAGGGGGGCAAGCAGCTTTCTTT. Residues: CASSRPDAGGQAAFF. This chain uses TRBV7-2 with TRBJ1-1, with 7 bases identical to TRBD1. V lost 5 bases and J lost 10; bases outside the gene matches: 16. CDR3 length: 15 amino acids. Per the germline V gene, CDR1 is SGHTA and CDR2 is FQGNSA.

The chain employs TRBV5-1 and TRBJ2-7; 8 nucleotides line up with TRBD1. The CDR3 length is 15 residues. Looked up from germline, CDR1 is SGHRS and CDR2 is YFSETQ. With V trimmed by 0 bases and J by 4 bases, 6 bases remained unmatched. The CDR3 reads CASSLASGGFYEQYF. CDR3 nucleotides: TGCGCCAGCAGCTTGGCCTCAGGGGGCTTTTACGAGCAGTACTTC.

The chain joins TRBV4-2 to TRBJ1-5; TRBD1 matches at 8 bases. Germline V CDR1 and CDR2: LGHNA, YNFKEQ. The CDR3 sequence is 17 residues long. The V and J ends lost 3 bases and 1 base, in that order; junction bases with no gene match: 8. The CDR3 DNA reads as TGTGCCAGCAGCCAGACACAGGGGGATGGGAGCAATCAGCCCCAGCATTTT. It is translated as CASSQTQGDGSNQPQHF.

This clonotype has at least ten counts. The chain joins TRBV2 to TRBJ2-7; D gene uncertain. The CDR3 spans 19 residues. Deletions cut 6 bases from V and 0 bases from J, with 27 bases between. Germline V gives CDR1 SNHLY, CDR2 FYNNEI. For the CDR3, the DNA is TGTGCCAGCAGGGCCCCTCCCCTTTTGACAAGACATCGCTCCTACGAGCAGTACTTC. Its protein is CASRAPPLLTRHRSYEQYF.

This clonotype was seen at least ten times. The chain couples TRBV7-2 to TRBJ2-5; D not certain. The germline V gene encodes CDR1 SGHTA and CDR2 FQGNSA. V gave up 1 base and J gave up 5 bases, with 11 bases separating them. This CDR3 is 14 amino acids long. CDR3: CASSLDGSRETQYF. The CDR3 DNA reads TGTGCCAGCAGCTTAGACGGTTCCAGGGAGACCCAGTACTTC. The entire variable domain, with the rest obtained from reference TRBV7-2 and TRBJ2-5, is as follows: GAGVSQSPSNKVTEKGKDVELRCDPISGHTALYWYRQSLGQGLEFLIYFQGNSAPDKSGLPSDRFSAERTGGSVSTLTIQRTQQEDSAVYLCASSLDGSRETQYFGPGTRLLVL.

The CDR3 sequence is CAWSEILNTEAFF. The CDR3 nucleotides read TGTGCCTGGAGTGAGATTTTGAACACTGAAGCTTTCTTT. The chain couples TRBV30 to TRBJ1-1; no firm D call. Germline lookup yields CDR1 GTSNPN and CDR2 SVGIG (reference sequence). Deletions cut 1 base from V and 0 bases from J, with 6 bases between. CDR3 length: 13 amino acids.

Comments on this clonotype: At one boundary the junction diverges from the germline segment, which might be a read error. The chain combines TRBV7-9 with TRBJ2-7; tentatively, D is TRBD2 (6 bases). The CDR3 is 15 residues long. Germline V CDR1 and CDR2: SEHNR, FQNEAQ (reference sequence). This CDR3 is CASSSGSLLSYEQYF. Written as DNA, the CDR3 is TGTGCCAGCAGCTCCGGGAGCCTACTCTCCTACGAGCAGTACTTT.

This clonotype was recorded a few times. V gene TRBV6-1 combines with J gene TRBJ1-5, with 7 bases lining up with TRBD1. CDR1 and CDR2 (germline): MNHNS, SASEGT. There are 15 residues in the CDR3. V lost 6 bases, J lost 6 bases, and 11 bases stayed unmatched. The CDR3 region has the DNA TGTGCCAGCAGACGGACTTCAGGGGGTCGTCAGCCCCAGCATTTT. Translation gives CASRRTSGGRQPQHF.

This clonotype was picked up a small number of times. CDR3 bases: TGTGCCAGCAGTCCGGGGTTGTTCAAAGCTTTCTTT. Translated: CASSPGLFKAFF. This chain uses TRBV12-3 or TRBV12-4 with TRBJ1-1; D ambiguous. The V gene lost 5 bases and the J gene lost 9 bases, with 13 bases spanning the gap. There are 12 residues in the CDR3.

A single count supports this clonotype. This sequence joins TRBV7-8 and TRBJ1-5; TRBD1 might be the D (6 bases). Germline V CDR1 and CDR2: SGHVS, FQNEAQ. The CDR3 has 15 amino acids. V shed 5 bases and J shed 7 bases, with 18 bases lying between them. The CDR3 DNA reads as TGTGCCAGCAGCCCGTCTGGGGGCCTCGGACAGCCCCAGCATTTT. This translates into CASSPSGGLGQPQHF. Using reference TRBV7-8 and TRBJ1-5 for the parts outside the CDR3, the full variable domain is GAGVSQSPRYKVAKRGQDVALRCDPISGHVSLFWYQQALGQGPEFLTYFQNEAQLDKSGLPSDRFFAERPEGSVSTLKIQRTQQEDSAVYLCASSPSGGLGQPQHFGDGTRLSIL.

The CDR3 spells CASSPRGQSNTEAFF. The DNA of the CDR3 is TGTGCCAGCAGCCCTAGAGGACAGTCAAACACTGAAGCTTTCTTT. V usage is TRBV7-9 and J usage is TRBJ1-1, with D possibly being TRBD1 (6 bases). The V end lost 5 bases, the J end lost 2 bases, and 15 bases lay between the germline ends. CDR1 is SEHNR, CDR2 FQNEAQ, per germline (reference sequence). This CDR3 contains 15 residues.

The chain employs TRBV18 and TRBJ1-5; 7 nucleotides align to TRBD1. The V gene end was trimmed by 4 bases and the J gene end by 7 bases; junction bases not matched to a gene: 7. The CDR3 sequence is 14 residues long. Germline V gene sequence: CDR1 KGHSH, CDR2 LQKENI. The DNA of the CDR3 is TGTGCCAGCTCACTAACTGGGACAGACCAGCCCCAGCATTTT. The encoded protein is CASSLTGTDQPQHF. The full variable domain, with the rest looked up from reference TRBV18 and TRBJ1-5, is NAGVMQNPRHLVRRRGQEARLRCSPMKGHSHVYWYRQLPEEGLKFMVYLQKENIIDESGMPKERFSAEFPKEGPSILRIQQVVRGDSAAYFCASSLTGTDQPQHFGDGTRLSIL.

This clonotype was seen many times. CDR3 amino acids: CASSPPLRHTEAFF. The CDR3 coding sequence is TGTGCCAGCAGTCCCCCATTAAGACACACTGAAGCTTTCTTT. The chain carries TRBV28 and TRBJ1-1; no firm D call. V lost 5 bases, J lost 3 bases, and 13 bases lay in between. In germline, CDR1 is MDHEN, CDR2 SYDVKM. The CDR3 contains 14 residues.

This clonotype was detected ten times or more. This chain connects TRBV30 to TRBJ1-5; D gene uncertain. The V gene's germline CDR1 is GTSNPN and CDR2 SVGIG (reference sequence). This CDR3 contains 15 residues. V gave up 3 bases and J gave up 6 bases, with 18 bases separating them. In nucleotides, the CDR3 is TGTGCCTGGAGCCCTCCGTCGGTACCGAGTCAGCCCCAGCATTTT. Its protein is CAWSPPSVPSQPQHF. The whole variable domain, remainder taken from reference TRBV30 and TRBJ1-5, is SQTIHQWPATLVQPVGSPLSLECTVEGTSNPNLYWYRQAAGRGLQLLFYSVGIGQISSEVPQNLSASRPQDRQFILSSKKLLLSDSGFYLCAWSPPSVPSQPQHFGDGTRLSIL.

Only a few counts were recorded for this clonotype. V gene TRBV15 combines with J gene TRBJ1-2; D is unclear. Per germline, CDR1 LNHNV and CDR2 YYDKDF (reference sequence). CDR3 size: 15 residues. Between the trimmed V and J ends, which lost 9 bases and 4 bases, there was a span of 21 bases. CDR3 amino acids: CATSRRLQDSYGYTF. The CDR3 DNA follows: TGTGCCACGTCACGGCGACTTCAAGATTCCTATGGCTACACCTTC.

Many counts were recorded for this clonotype. This chain uses TRBV6-5 with TRBJ2-5; D unclear. V was cut by 0 bases and J by 6 bases, with 8 bases left in between. This CDR3 has 13 residues. Germline CDR1 and CDR2: MNHEY and SVGAGI. DNA of the CDR3: TGTGCCAGCAGTTACTCCTATCAAAAGACCCAGTACTTC. It encodes CASSYSYQKTQYF.

This clonotype was seen many times. The chain recombines TRBV5-1 with TRBJ2-7, with a tentative D call TRBD2 (5 bases). Germline CDR1 reads SGHRS; CDR2 reads YFSETQ. The CDR3 totals 14 residues. Trimming shortened V by 0 bases and J by 3 bases, and 10 bases separated the two germline ends. CDR3 bases: TGCGCCAGCAGCTTGGGACGGGGATACTACGAGCAGTACTTC. This encodes CASSLGRGYYEQYF. Supplemented by reference TRBV5-1 and TRBJ2-7, the full variable domain reads KAGVTQTPRYLIKTRGQQVTLSCSPISGHRSVSWYQQTPGQGLQFLFEYFSETQRNKGNFPGRFSGRQFSNSRSEMNVSTLELGDSALYLCASSLGRGYYEQYFGPGTRLTVT.

This clonotype was found many times. The J gene is TRBJ1-5, the V gene TRBV12-3 or TRBV12-4; D gene ambiguous. The CDR3 covers 13 residues. V dropped 0 bases and J dropped 5 bases, with 5 bases sitting between them. The CDR3 protein is CASSLAGDQPQHF. The DNA of the CDR3 is TGTGCCAGCAGTTTAGCTGGGGATCAGCCCCAGCATTTT.